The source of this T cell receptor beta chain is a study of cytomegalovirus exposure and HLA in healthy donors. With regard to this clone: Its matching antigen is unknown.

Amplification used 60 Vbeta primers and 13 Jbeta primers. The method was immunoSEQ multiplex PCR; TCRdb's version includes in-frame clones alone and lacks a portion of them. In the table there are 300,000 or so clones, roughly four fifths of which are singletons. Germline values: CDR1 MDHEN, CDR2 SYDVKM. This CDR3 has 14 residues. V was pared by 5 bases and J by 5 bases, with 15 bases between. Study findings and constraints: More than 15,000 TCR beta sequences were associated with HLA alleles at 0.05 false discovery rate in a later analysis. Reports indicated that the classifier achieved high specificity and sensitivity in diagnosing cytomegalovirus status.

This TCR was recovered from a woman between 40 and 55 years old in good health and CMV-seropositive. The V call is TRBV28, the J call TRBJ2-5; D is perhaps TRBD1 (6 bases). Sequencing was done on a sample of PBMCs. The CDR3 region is CASSPRGGRETQYF. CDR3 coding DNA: TGTGCCAGCAGTCCCAGGGGCGGCAGGGAGACCCAGTACTTC.